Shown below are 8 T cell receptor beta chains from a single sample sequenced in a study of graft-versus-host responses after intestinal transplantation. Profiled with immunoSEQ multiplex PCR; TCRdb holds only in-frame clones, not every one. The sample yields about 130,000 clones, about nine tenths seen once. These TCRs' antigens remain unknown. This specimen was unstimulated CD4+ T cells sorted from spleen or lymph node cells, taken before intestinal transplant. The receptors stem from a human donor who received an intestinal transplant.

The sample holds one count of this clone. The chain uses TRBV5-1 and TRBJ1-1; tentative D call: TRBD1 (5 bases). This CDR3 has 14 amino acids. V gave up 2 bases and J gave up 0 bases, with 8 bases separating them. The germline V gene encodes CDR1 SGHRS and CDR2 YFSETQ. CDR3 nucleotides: TGCGCCAGCAGCTTCGGGGGAGTGAACACTGAAGCTTTCTTT. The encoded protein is CASSFGGVNTEAFF.

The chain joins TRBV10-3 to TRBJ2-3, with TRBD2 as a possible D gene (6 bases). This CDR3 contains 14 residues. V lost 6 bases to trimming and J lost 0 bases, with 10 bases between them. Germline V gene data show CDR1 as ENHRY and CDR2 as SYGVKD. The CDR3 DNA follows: TGTGCCATCAGCGCGGGGACCAGCACAGATACGCAGTATTTT. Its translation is CAISAGTSTDTQYF.

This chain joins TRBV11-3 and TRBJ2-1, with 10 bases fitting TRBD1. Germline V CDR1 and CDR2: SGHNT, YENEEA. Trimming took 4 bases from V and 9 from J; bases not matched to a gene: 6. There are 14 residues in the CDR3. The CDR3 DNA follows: TGTGCCAGCAGCTACACGACAGGGGGCAGTGAGCAGTTCTTC. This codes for CASSYTTGGSEQFF. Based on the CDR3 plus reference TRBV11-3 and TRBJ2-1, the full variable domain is EAGVVQSPRYKIIEKKQPVAFWCNPISGHNTLYWYLQNLGQGPELLIRYENEEAVDDSQLPKDRFSAERLKGVDSTLKIQPAELGDSAVYLCASSYTTGGSEQFFGPGTRLTVL.

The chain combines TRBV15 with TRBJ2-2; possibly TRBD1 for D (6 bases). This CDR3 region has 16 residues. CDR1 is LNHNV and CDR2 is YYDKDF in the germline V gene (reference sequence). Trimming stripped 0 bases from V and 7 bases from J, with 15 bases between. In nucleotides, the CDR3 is TGTGCCACCAGCAGAGATTGGAACAGGGCGGGCGGGGAGCTGTTTTTT. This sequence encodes CATSRDWNRAGGELFF.

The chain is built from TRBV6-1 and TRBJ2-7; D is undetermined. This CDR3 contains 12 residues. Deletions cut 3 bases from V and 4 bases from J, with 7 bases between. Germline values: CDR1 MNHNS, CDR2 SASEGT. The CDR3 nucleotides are TGTGCCAGCAGTGACATGTCTTACGAGCAGTACTTC. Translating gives CASSDMSYEQYF.

The CDR3 spells CASSSGTGDYNEQFF. The CDR3 DNA is TGCGCCAGCAGCTCCGGGACAGGGGACTACAATGAGCAGTTCTTC. V usage is TRBV5-1 and J usage is TRBJ2-1, with TRBD1 matching over 10 bases. In germline, CDR1 is SGHRS, CDR2 YFSETQ. V trimming: 3 bases; J trimming: 3 bases; junction bases outside the gene matches: 3. CDR3 length: 15 amino acids. Variable domain in full (rest from reference TRBV5-1 and TRBJ2-1): KAGVTQTPRYLIKTRGQQVTLSCSPISGHRSVSWYQQTPGQGLQFLFEYFSETQRNKGNFPGRFSGRQFSNSRSEMNVSTLELGDSALYLCASSSGTGDYNEQFFGPGTRLTVL.

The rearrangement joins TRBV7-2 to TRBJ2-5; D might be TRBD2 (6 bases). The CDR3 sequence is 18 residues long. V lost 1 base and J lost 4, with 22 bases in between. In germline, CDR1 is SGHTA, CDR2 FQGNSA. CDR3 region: CASSLGLVGGSSRETQYF. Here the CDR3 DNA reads TGTGCCAGCAGCTTAGGCTTAGTGGGGGGATCGTCCCGAGAGACCCAGTACTTC.

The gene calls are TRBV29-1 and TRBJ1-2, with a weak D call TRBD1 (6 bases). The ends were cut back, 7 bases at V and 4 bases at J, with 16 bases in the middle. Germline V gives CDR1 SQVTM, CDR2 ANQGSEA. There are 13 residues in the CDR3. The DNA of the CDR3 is TGCAGCGACCAGAAGACAGGATCCTATGGCTACACCTTC. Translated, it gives CSDQKTGSYGYTF.